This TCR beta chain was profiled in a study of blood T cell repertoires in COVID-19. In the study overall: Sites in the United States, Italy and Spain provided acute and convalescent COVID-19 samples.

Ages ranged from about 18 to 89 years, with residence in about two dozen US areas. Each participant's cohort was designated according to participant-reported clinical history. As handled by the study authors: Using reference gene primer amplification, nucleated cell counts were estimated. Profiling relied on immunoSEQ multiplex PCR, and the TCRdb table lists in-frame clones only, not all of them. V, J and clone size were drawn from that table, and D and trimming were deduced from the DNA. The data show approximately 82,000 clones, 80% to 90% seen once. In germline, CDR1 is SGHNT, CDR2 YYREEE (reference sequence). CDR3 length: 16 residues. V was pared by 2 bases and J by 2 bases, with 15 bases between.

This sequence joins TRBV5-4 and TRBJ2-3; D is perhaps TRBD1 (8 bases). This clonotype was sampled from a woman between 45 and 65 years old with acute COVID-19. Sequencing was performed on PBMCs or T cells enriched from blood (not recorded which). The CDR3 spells CASSFWTGRVTDTQYF. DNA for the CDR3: TGTGCCAGCAGCTTCTGGACAGGGAGGGTCACAGATACGCAGTATTTT.